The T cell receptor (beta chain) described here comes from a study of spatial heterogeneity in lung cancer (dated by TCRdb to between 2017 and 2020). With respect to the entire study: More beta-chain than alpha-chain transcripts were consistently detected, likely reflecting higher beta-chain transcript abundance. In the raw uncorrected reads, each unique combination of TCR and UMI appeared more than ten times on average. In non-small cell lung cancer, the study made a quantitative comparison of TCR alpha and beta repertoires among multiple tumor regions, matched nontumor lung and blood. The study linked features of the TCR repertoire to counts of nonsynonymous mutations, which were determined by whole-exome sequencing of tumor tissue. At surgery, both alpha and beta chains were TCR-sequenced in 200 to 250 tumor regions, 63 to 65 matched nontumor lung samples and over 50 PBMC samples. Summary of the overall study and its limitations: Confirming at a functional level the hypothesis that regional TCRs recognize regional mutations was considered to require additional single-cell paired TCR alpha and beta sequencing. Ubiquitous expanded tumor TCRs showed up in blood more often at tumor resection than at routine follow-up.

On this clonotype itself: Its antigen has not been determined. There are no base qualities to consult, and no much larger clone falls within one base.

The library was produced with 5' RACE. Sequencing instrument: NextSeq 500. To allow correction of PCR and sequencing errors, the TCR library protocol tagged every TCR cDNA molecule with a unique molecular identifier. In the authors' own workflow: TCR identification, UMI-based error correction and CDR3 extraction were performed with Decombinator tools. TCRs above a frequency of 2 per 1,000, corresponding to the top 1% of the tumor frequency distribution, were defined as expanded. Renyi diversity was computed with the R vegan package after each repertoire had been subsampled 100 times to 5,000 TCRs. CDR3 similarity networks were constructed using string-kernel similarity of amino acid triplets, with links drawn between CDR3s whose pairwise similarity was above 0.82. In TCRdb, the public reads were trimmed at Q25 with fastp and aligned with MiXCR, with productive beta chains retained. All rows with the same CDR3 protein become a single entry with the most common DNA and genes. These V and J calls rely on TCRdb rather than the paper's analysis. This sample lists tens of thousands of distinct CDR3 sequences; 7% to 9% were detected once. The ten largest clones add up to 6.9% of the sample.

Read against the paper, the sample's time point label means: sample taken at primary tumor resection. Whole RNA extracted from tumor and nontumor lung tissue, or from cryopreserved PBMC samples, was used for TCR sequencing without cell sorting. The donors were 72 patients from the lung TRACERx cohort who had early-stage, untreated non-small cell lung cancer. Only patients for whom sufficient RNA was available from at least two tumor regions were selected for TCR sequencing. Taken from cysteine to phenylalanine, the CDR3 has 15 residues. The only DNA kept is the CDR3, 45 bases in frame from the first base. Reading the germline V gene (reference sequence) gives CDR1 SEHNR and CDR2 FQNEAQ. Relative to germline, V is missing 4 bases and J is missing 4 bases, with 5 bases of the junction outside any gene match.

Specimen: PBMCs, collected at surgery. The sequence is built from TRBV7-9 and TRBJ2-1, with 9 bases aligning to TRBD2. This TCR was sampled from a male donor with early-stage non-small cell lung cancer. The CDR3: CASSSSSGNYNEQFF. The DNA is TGTGCCAGCAGCTCCTCTAGCGGGAATTACAATGAGCAGTTCTTC.